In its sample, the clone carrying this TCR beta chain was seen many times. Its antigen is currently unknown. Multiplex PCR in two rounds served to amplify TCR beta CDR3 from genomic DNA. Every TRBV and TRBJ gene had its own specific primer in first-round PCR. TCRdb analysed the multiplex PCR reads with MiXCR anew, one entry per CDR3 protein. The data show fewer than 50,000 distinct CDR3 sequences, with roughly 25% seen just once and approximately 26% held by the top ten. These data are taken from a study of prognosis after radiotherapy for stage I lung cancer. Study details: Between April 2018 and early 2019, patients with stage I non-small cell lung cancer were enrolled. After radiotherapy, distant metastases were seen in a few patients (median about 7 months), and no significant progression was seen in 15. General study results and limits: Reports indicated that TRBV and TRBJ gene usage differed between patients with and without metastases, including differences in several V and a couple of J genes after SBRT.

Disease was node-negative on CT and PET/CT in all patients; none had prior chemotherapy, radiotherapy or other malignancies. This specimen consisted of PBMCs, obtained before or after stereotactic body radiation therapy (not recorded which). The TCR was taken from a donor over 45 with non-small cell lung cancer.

The CDR3: CASSQVGAFVRPGQAYNEQFF. Written as DNA, the CDR3 is TGTGCCAGCAGCCAAGTGGGGGCTTTTGTGAGACCGGGACAGGCATACAATGAGCAGTTCTTC. The V call is TRBV3-1, the J call TRBJ2-1; the match to TRBD1 covers 8 bases. Germline CDR1 LGHDT, CDR2 YNNKEL (reference sequence). The V and J ends lost 1 base and 4 bases, in that order; junction bases with no gene match: 21. CDR3 length: 21 amino acids.